Below are 22 T cell receptor beta chains sequenced from a single sample in a study of T cells in Graves' hyperthyroidism and ophthalmopathy. Amplification yielded TCR beta CDR3 regions, with RNA transcripts as the source. RT-PCR in the first round (using the HTBI primer set) targeted the TCR CDR3. MiXCR, run by TCRdb on the multiplex PCR reads, gives a single entry per CDR3 protein. The repertoire has hundreds of thousands of distinct CDR3 sequences, around 22% of them found once; the top ten carry around 10%. Material for sequencing was blood. These TCRs come from a woman under 40 with Graves' ophthalmopathy.

This clonotype has only a few counts. V gene TRBV6-2 or TRBV6-3 combines with J gene TRBJ2-4; the match to TRBD1 covers 8 bases. Trimming cost V 6 bases and J 7 bases; bases outside gene matches: 5. Germline V gene data show CDR1 as MNHEY and CDR2 as SVGEGT. This CDR3 spans 13 amino acids. Here the CDR3 reads CASSKTGVNIQYF. In DNA form, the CDR3 reads TGTGCCAGCAGCAAGACAGGGGTCAACATTCAGTACTTC.

A remark on this clonotype: A clone one base away is much larger, so this may be a read error. The gene calls are TRBV10-3 and TRBJ1-1, with D tentatively TRBD1 (6 bases). Germline-derived CDR1 and CDR2 are ENHRY and SYGVKD. CDR3 length equals 12 residues. The V end lost 5 bases, the J end lost 4 bases, and 8 bases lay between the germline ends. In DNA form, the CDR3 reads TGTGCCATCAGTAGAGGGGGCACTGAAGCTTTCTTT. Protein product: CAISRGGTEAFF.

This clonotype has only a few counts. The chain recombines TRBV6-1 with TRBJ2-7, with 9 bases fitting TRBD1. Germline V gene lookup returns CDR1 MNHNS and CDR2 SASEGT. Trimming removed 0 bases from V and 5 bases from J; junction bases left unmatched: 5. The CDR3 has 15 amino acids. CDR3 residues: CASSEATGGSHEQYF. The CDR3 DNA reads TGTGCCAGCAGTGAAGCGACAGGGGGTAGCCACGAGCAGTACTTC.

This clonotype showed up just a few times. Written as DNA, the CDR3 is TGTGCCAGCTCACCGGGTCAGGGGACGGCCTACGAGCAGTACTTC. Translation: CASSPGQGTAYEQYF. The chain joins TRBV18 to TRBJ2-7; D might be TRBD1 (6 bases). The CDR3 covers 15 residues. Trimming left V 3 bases short and J 2 bases short, with 14 bases between. Germline CDR1 is KGHSH and CDR2 is LQKENI.

At least ten counts were recorded for this clonotype. This chain connects TRBV27 to TRBJ2-5; 11 positions agree with TRBD2. Germline V CDR1 and CDR2: MNHEY, SMNVEV (reference sequence). The CDR3 spans 16 residues. After removal of 4 bases from V and 3 bases from J, the junction contained 7 bases not matched to a gene. The CDR3 is CASSSIAGGVEETQYF. Written as DNA, the CDR3 is TGTGCCAGCAGTTCCATAGCGGGGGGGGTGGAAGAGACCCAGTACTTC.

This CDR3 reads CASSPTGADTEAFF. CDR3 nucleotides: TGTGCCAGCAGTCCAACAGGGGCTGACACTGAAGCTTTCTTT. The chain uses TRBV6-1 and TRBJ1-1; 7 nucleotides agree with TRBD1. The trim removed 5 bases at V and 3 bases at J, leaving 6 bases unmatched. Germline lookup yields CDR1 MNHNS and CDR2 SASEGT. This CDR3 has 14 residues.

The CDR3 loop is CASTLGGWTGELFF. The CDR3 DNA follows: TGTGCCAGCACCCTGGGGGGGTGGACCGGGGAGCTGTTTTTT. This rearrangement joins TRBV28 to TRBJ2-2; 7 bases line up with TRBD2. In germline, CDR1 is MDHEN, CDR2 SYDVKM. V lost 7 bases to trimming and J lost 5 bases; unmatched junction nucleotides: 7. The CDR3 contains 14 residues.

The sample holds many counts of this clonotype. The chain couples TRBV28 to TRBJ2-7; 7 bases are shared with TRBD1. V lost 1 base and J lost 4; bases outside the gene matches: 7. The CDR3 is made up of 15 amino acids. Germline CDR1 and CDR2: MDHEN and SYDVKM. In DNA, the CDR3 is TGTGCCAGCAGTTTATTGGCCAGGGGGAGATACGAGCAGTACTTC. Encoded protein: CASSLLARGRYEQYF.

J is TRBJ2-7 and V is TRBV11-1, with a tentative D call TRBD2 (5 bases). The germline CDR1 and CDR2 sequences are SGHAT and FQDESV (reference sequence). V was trimmed by 3 bases and J by 3 bases, leaving 12 bases between them. The CDR3 is 14 residues long. The CDR3 spells CASSFNDGDYEQYF. CDR3 DNA: TGTGCCAGCAGCTTTAACGACGGGGACTACGAGCAGTACTTC.

Concerning this clonotype: Relative to the germline gene, one junction end is altered; a read error may explain this. The chain uses TRBV24-1 and TRBJ1-5; TRBD1 is a possible D gene (5 bases). CDR1 is KGHDR, CDR2 SFDVKD, per germline. The CDR3 totals 16 residues. DNA for the CDR3: TGTGCCACCAGTGATCGCGACAGCCATAGCAATCAGCCCCTGCATTTT. Encoded protein: CATSDRDSHSNQPLHF.

Note on this clonotype: A read error may be the cause here, since a much bigger clone is one base away. V usage is TRBV7-9 and J usage is TRBJ1-5; a possible D gene is TRBD1 (6 bases). The CDR3 extends over 14 amino acids. Per the germline V gene, CDR1 is SEHNR and CDR2 is FQNEAQ (reference sequence). CDR3 bases: TGTGCCAGCAGCACGGACAGCTTTAATCAGCCCCAGCAGTTT. It encodes CASSTDSFNQPQQF. Full variable domain (outside the CDR3, taken from reference TRBV7-9 and TRBJ1-5): DTGVSQNPRHKITKRGQNVTFRCDPISEHNRLYWYRQTLGQGPEFLTYFQNEAQLEKSRLLSDRFSAERPKGSFSTLEIQRTEQGDSAMYLCASSTDSFNQPQQFGDGTRLSIL.

This clonotype was detected ten times or more. The V call is TRBV27, the J call TRBJ1-5; 7 nucleotides agree with TRBD1. The CDR3 runs 14 residues. V gave up 6 bases and J gave up 6 bases; unmatched junction bases: 8. The germline V gene has CDR1 MNHEY and CDR2 SMNVEV (reference sequence). The DNA for the CDR3 is TGTGCCAGCAGACAAACAGGGGCAGGTCAGCCCCAGCATTTT. Translated, it gives CASRQTGAGQPQHF.

Many counts were recorded for this clonotype. This sequence joins TRBV6-2 or TRBV6-3 and TRBJ1-5, with D hard to call. Germline CDR1 is MNHEY and CDR2 is SVGEGT. The CDR3 spans 15 residues. Between the trimmed V and J ends, which lost 7 bases and 3 bases, there was a span of 16 bases. CDR3 nucleotides: TGTGCCAGCACTAACAGTCCCGGATTCAATCAGCCCCAGCATTTT. Amino acid sequence: CASTNSPGFNQPQHF.

This rearrangement joins TRBV7-3 to TRBJ1-5; 7 bases match TRBD1. The CDR3 extends over 16 amino acids. With V trimmed by 5 bases and J by 7 bases, 14 bases remained unmatched. CDR1 and CDR2 from the germline V gene are SGHTA and FQGTGA. CDR3 in amino acids: CASSPPLRQGDQPQHF. The CDR3 coding sequence is TGTGCCAGCAGCCCCCCTCTACGACAGGGTGACCAGCCCCAGCATTTT.

This clonotype came up a few times. The V gene is TRBV5-1, the J gene TRBJ1-2; D perhaps matches TRBD1 (6 bases). Germline V gene data show CDR1 as SGHRS and CDR2 as YFSETQ. Trimming removed 7 bases at V and 4 bases at J, with 20 bases between. The CDR3 extends over 15 amino acids. The CDR3 DNA reads as TGCGCCAGCTCCACCTCGTGGACAGCGCTCTATGGCTACACCTTC. Translating gives CASSTSWTALYGYTF.

The table lists this clonotype with many counts. One end of the junction is discordant with germline, which a read error may explain. This rearrangement joins TRBV12-3 or TRBV12-4 to TRBJ2-4; tentative D call: TRBD2 (5 bases). The CDR3 has 13 amino acids. The CDR3 is CASKGVAKNIKYF. The CDR3 DNA sequence: TGTGCCAGCAAGGGAGTGGCCAAAAACATTAAGTACTTC.

This clonotype came up many times. The chain is built from TRBV7-3 and TRBJ2-2; 9 bases fit TRBD2. V lost 3 bases and J lost 5; bases outside the gene matches: 7. The CDR3 has 16 residues. Germline-derived CDR1 and CDR2 are SGHTA and FQGTGA. The CDR3 DNA reads TGTGCCAGCAGCTTCCTGGCGGGGGGGCAAACCGGGGAGCTGTTTTTT. Encoded protein: CASSFLAGGQTGELFF. Full variable domain (missing parts from reference TRBV7-3 and TRBJ2-2): GAGVSQTPSNKVTEKGKYVELRCDPISGHTALYWYRQSLGQGPEFLIYFQGTGAADDSGLPNDRFFAVRPEGSVSTLKIQRTERGDSAVYLCASSFLAGGQTGELFFGEGSRLTVL.

About this clonotype itself: This may come from a read error, since a much larger clone is one base off. The rearrangement uses TRBV4-1 and TRBJ1-1; no clear D gene. Per germline, CDR1 MGHRA and CDR2 YSYEKL. The CDR3 is 15 residues long. The chain's CDR3 is CASSPREEESTESFF. The CDR3 DNA reads as TGCGCCAGCAGCCCAAGAGAGGAGGAGAGCACTGAATCTTTCTTT.

This clonotype was detected ten times or more. V is TRBV5-1 and J is TRBJ1-2; a weak D match, TRBD1 (6 bases). Trimming took 5 bases from V and 7 from J, leaving 9 bases between them. CDR3 size: 11 residues. Germline V gene data show CDR1 as SGHRS and CDR2 as YFSETQ. The DNA of the CDR3 is TGCGCCAGCAGTGCACAGGGTGGCTACACCTTC. Translated: CASSAQGGYTF.

The table lists this clonotype with many counts. The chain uses TRBV5-1 and TRBJ2-5; D perhaps matches TRBD2 (6 bases). V lost 2 bases and J lost 4, with 9 bases in between. Germline V CDR1 and CDR2: SGHRS, YFSETQ. CDR3 size: 13 residues. DNA of the CDR3: TGCGCCAGCAGCTTCGGGGGTGCAGAGACCCAGTACTTC. Translation: CASSFGGAETQYF.

This clonotype was detected many times. The CDR3 coding sequence is TGTGCCAGCACCTCGGGACAGGGAGTTCGTGGCTACACCTTC. Amino acid sequence: CASTSGQGVRGYTF. The rearrangement uses TRBV4-2 and TRBJ1-2, with 9 bases lining up with TRBD1. CDR1 and CDR2 (germline): LGHNA, YNFKEQ. V lost 7 bases and J lost 7; bases outside the gene matches: 10. The length of the CDR3 is 14 residues.

This clonotype was seen many times. This chain links TRBV12-3 or TRBV12-4 with TRBJ2-2; D may be TRBD2 (6 bases). There are 14 residues in the CDR3. V was shortened by 5 bases and J by 6 bases, with 13 bases between the two germline ends. DNA of the CDR3: TGTGCCAGCAGTGGCGGTGGGGAGGCCGGGGAGCTGTTTTTT. This codes for CASSGGGEAGELFF.